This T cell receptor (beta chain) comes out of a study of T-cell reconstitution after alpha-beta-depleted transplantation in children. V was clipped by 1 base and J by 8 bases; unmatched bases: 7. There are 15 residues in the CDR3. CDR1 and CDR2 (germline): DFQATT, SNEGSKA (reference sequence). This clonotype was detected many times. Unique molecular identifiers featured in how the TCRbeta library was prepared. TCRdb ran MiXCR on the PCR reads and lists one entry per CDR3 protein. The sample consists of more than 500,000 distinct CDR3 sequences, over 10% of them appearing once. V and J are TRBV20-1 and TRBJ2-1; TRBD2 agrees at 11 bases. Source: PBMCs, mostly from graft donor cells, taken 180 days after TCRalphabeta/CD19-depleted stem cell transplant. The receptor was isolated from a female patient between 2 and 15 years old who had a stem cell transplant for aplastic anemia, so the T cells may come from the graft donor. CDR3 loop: CSARVLAGGGDEQFF. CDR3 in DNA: TGCAGTGCTAGAGTTCTAGCGGGAGGAGGCGATGAGCAGTTCTTC.